The next 5 T cell receptor beta chains were all read from a single sample in a study of blood T cell repertoires in COVID-19. Only in-frame clones appear in the TCRdb table, and some are missing; sequencing was by immunoSEQ multiplex PCR. The repertoire holds about 150,000 clones, with 65% to 85% as singletons. Source material: peripheral blood. The receptors were sampled from a woman older than 75 with acute or convalescent COVID-19.

This clone occurred a few times. The chain couples TRBV18 to TRBJ1-1, with D possibly TRBD1 on 5 matching bases. Germline V CDR1 and CDR2: KGHSH, LQKENI. The CDR3 extends over 17 amino acids. V dropped 3 bases and J dropped 3 bases, with 20 bases sitting between them. CDR3 bases: TGTGCCAGCTCACCCAGTAGGGGCCGAATAAGTGACACTGAAGCTTTCTTT. Protein sequence: CASSPSRGRISDTEAFF.

The genes are TRBV20-1 and TRBJ2-1; 11 bases agree with TRBD1. V shed 3 bases and J 6 bases; nucleotides not matched to a gene: 4. Germline V gene sequence: CDR1 DFQATT, CDR2 SNEGSKA (reference sequence). This CDR3 spans 14 amino acids. Written as DNA, the CDR3 is TGCAGTGCTAGTCGGGGACAGGGGGTCAATGAGCAGTTCTTC. It is translated as CSASRGQGVNEQFF.

The rearrangement uses TRBV30 and TRBJ1-3, with D unresolved. The V and J ends lost 3 bases and 3 bases respectively, with 3 bases between them. Per germline, CDR1 GTSNPN and CDR2 SVGIG (reference sequence). The CDR3 extends over 11 amino acids. The CDR3 bases are TGTGCCTGGAGCGGTGGAAACACCATATATTTT. Its translation is CAWSGGNTIYF.

The chain couples TRBV6-6 to TRBJ2-7; 8 bases match TRBD1. The germline CDR1 and CDR2 sequences are MNHNY and SVGAGI (reference sequence). Losses at the gene ends were 4 bases for V and 6 bases for J; bases not matched to a gene: 2. The CDR3 has 12 amino acids. The CDR3 DNA sequence: TGTGCCAGCAGTTGGACAGGGAGCGAGCAGTACTTC. It encodes CASSWTGSEQYF.

This clone appeared a single time. This chain uses TRBV19 with TRBJ1-1; weak D call: TRBD1 (5 bases). CDR1 and CDR2 from the germline V gene are LNHDA and SQIVND (reference sequence). Trimming pared 7 bases from V and 6 bases from J, leaving 15 bases between. The CDR3 extends over 13 amino acids. CDR3 residues: CASMEQGGAEAFF. CDR3 coding DNA: TGTGCCAGTATGGAGCAGGGTGGCGCTGAAGCTTTCTTT.